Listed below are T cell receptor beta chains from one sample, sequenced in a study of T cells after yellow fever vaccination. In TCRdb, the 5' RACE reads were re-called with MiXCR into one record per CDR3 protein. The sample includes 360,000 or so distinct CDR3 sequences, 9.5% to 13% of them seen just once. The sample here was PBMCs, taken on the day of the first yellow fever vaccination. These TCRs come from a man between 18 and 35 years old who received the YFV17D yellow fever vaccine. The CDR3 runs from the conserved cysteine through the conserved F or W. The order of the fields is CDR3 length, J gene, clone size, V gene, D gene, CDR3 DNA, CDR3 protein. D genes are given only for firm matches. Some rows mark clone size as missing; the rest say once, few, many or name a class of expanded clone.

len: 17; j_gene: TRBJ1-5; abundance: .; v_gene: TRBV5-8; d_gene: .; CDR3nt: TGTGCCAGCAGCCTCGGGACACTAAACTGGGGCAATCAGCCCCAGCATTTT; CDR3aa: CASSLGTLNWGNQPQHF
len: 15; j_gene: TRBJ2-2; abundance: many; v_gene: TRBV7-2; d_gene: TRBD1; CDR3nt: TGTGCCAGCAGCCTTAACAGGGGTGACACCGGGGAGCTGTTTTTT; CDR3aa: CASSLNRGDTGELFF
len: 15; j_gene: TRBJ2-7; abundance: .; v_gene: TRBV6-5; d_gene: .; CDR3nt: TGTGCCAGCAGTTACTCCACAGGGCCTTCAAACGAGCAGTACTTC; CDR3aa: CASSYSTGPSNEQYF
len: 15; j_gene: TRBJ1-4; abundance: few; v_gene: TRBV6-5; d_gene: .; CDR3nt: TGTGCCAGCAGTTACGAAGGGAGCCGGTGGGGAAAACTGTTTTTT; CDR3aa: CASSYEGSRWGKLFF
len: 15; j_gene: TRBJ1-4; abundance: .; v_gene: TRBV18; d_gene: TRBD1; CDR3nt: TGTGCCAGCTCACCGAGGACAGGGACGTGGGAAAAACTGTTTTTT; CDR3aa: CASSPRTGTWEKLFF
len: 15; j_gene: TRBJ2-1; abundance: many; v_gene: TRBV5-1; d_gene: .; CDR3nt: TGCGCCAGCAGCTTGGGGGGTCGTGTGGACAATGAGCAGTTCTTC; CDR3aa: CASSLGGRVDNEQFF
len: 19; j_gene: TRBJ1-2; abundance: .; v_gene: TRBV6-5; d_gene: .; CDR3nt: TGTGCCAGCAGTTACCGCACCCTCTCGGGGGGTTCCGAGGACTATGGCTACACCTTC; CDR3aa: CASSYRTLSGGSEDYGYTF
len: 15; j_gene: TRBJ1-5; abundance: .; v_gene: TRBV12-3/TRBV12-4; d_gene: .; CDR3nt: TGTGCCAGCAGTTTCTCGGGGGGGGGGCCCCAGCCCCAGCATTTT; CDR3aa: CASSFSGGGPQPQHF
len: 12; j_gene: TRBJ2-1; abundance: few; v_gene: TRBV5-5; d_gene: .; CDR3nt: TGTGCCAGCAGTTACCGGGTTTCAGGGCAGTTCTTC; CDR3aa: CASSYRVSGQFF
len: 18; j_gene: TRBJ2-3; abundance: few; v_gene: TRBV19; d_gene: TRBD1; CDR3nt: TGTGCCAGTAGTGACCTTTACTTACAGGGGGAGGCCGCAGATACGCAGTATTTT; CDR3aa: CASSDLYLQGEAADTQYF
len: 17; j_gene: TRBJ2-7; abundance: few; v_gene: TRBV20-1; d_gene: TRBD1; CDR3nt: TGCAGTGTAGCGAGGGACAGGGGGCGAGGAAGCTCCTACGAGCAGTACTTC; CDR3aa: CSVARDRGRGSSYEQYF
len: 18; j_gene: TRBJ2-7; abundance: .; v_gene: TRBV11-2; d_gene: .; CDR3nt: TGTGCCAGCAGCTTATTCAGGGGGCTAAGCGGGAGATCCTACGAGCAGTACTTC; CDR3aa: CASSLFRGLSGRSYEQYF
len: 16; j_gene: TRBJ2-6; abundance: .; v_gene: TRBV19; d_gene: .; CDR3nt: TGTGCCAGTAGTCCCCCCGGGGCGGCTGGGGCCAACGTCCTGACTTTC; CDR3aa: CASSPPGAAGANVLTF
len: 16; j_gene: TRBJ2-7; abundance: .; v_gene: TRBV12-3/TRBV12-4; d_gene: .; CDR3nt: TGTGCCAGCAGTCGACTGGTTGGACCTGGCTCCTACGAGCAGTACTTC; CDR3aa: CASSRLVGPGSYEQYF
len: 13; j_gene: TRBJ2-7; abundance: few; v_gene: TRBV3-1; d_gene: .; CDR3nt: TGTGCCAGCAGCCCGGGCCATAACTACGAGCAGTACTTC; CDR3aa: CASSPGHNYEQYF
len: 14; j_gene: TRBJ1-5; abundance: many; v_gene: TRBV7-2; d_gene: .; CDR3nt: TGTGCCAGCAGCCCGTCACGGGGGGAACAGCCCCAGCATTTT; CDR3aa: CASSPSRGEQPQHF
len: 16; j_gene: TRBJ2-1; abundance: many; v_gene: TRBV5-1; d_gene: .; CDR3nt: TGCGCCAGCAGCTCCGCAGGGTGGGGGGCCCACAATGAGCAGTTCTTC; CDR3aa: CASSSAGWGAHNEQFF
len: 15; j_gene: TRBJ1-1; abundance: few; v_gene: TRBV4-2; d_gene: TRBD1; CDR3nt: TGTGCCAGCAGCCAAGAACAGGGGATTACCACTGAAGCTTTCTTT; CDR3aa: CASSQEQGITTEAFF
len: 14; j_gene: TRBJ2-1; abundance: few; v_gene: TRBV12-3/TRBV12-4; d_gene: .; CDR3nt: TGTGCCAGCAGTCCCCCGGGGACATACAATGAGCAGTTCTTC; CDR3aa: CASSPPGTYNEQFF
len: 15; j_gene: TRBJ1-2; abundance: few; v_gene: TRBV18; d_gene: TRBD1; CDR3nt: TGTGCCAGCTCACGAACTCCGGGACAGGACTATGGCTACACCTTC; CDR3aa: CASSRTPGQDYGYTF
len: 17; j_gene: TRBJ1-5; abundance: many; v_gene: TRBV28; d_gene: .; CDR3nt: TGTGCCAGCAGCCGGAGCCCCGGGGGCACAAGCAATCAGCCCCAGCATTTT; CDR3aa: CASSRSPGGTSNQPQHF
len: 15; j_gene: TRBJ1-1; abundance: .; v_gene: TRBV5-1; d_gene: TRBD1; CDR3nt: TGCGCCAGCAGCCCGCTCGCAGGGGGCAACACTGAAGCTTTCTTT; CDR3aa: CASSPLAGGNTEAFF
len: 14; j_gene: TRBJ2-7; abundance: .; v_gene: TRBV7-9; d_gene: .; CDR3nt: TGTGCCAGCAGCTTAGACTTTCCGAACCGCGAGCAGTACTTC; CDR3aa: CASSLDFPNREQYF
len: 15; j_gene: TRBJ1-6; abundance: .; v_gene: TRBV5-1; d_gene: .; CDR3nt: TGCGCCAGCAGCTCGGGGACGGCTTATAATTCACCCCTCCACTTT; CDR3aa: CASSSGTAYNSPLHF
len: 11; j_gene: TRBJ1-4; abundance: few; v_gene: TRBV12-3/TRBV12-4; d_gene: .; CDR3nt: TGTGCCAGCGCGGAGAATGAAAAACTGTTTTTT; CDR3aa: CASAENEKLFF
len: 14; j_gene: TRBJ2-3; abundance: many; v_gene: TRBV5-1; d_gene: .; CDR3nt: TGCGCCAGCAGCTTGGGTGGGGCCACAGATACGCAGTATTTT; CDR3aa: CASSLGGATDTQYF
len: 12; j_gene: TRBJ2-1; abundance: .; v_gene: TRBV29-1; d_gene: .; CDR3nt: TGCAGCGTTGAAGATGGGTACAATGAGCAGTTCTTC; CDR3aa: CSVEDGYNEQFF
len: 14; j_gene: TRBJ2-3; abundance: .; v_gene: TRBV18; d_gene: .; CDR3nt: TGTGCCAGCTCACTGACTGAGAGCACAGATACGCAGTATTTT; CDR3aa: CASSLTESTDTQYF
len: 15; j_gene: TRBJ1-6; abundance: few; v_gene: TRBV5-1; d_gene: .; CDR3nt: TGCGCCAGCAGCCAAGGGACGGAAAAGGATTCACCCCTCCACTTT; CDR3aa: CASSQGTEKDSPLHF
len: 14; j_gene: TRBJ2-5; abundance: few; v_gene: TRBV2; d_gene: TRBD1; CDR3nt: TGTGCCAATCCCTCGGGCAGGGGGCAGGAGACCCAGTACTTC; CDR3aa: CANPSGRGQETQYF
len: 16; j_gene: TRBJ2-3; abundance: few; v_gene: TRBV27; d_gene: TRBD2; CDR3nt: TGTGCCAGCAGACCCTTGAGCGGGGGGGCAGGGGATACGCAGTATTTT; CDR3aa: CASRPLSGGAGDTQYF
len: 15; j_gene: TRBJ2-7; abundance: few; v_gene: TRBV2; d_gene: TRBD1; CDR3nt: TGTGCCAGCAGTGAAGCGACAGGGGAGTCCTACGAGCAGTACTTC; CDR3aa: CASSEATGESYEQYF
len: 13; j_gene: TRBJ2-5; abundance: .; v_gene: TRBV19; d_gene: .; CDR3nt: TGTGCCAGTAGAAAGGACAGTAGAGAGACCCAGTACTTC; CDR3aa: CASRKDSRETQYF
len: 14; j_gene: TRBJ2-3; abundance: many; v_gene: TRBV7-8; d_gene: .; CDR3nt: TGTGCCAGCAGCCGACTAGTTAGCACAGATACGCAGTATTTT; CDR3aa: CASSRLVSTDTQYF
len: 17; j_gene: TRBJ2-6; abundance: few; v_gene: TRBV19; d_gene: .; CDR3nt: TGTGCCAGTAGTATCCGGCCGAGAGCATCCGGGGCCAACGTCCTGACTTTC; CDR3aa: CASSIRPRASGANVLTF
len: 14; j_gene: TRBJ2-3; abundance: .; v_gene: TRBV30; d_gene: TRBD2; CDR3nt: TGTGCCTGGAGTGTAACTAGCGTCACAGATACGCAGTATTTT; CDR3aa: CAWSVTSVTDTQYF
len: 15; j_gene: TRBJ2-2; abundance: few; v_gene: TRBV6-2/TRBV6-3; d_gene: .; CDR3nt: TGTGCCAGCACCCAAGGGGCAGGGTACACCGGGGAGCTGTTTTTT; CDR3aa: CASTQGAGYTGELFF
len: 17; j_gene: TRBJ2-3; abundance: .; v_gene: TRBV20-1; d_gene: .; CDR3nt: TGCAGTGCTAGAGAAATTCGGGATTACACTAGCACAGATACGCAGTATTTT; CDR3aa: CSAREIRDYTSTDTQYF
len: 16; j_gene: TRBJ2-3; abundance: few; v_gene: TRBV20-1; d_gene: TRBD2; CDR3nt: TGCAGTGCCGAGACCCACTTCGGGGGGGGCACAGATACGCAGTATTTT; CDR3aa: CSAETHFGGGTDTQYF
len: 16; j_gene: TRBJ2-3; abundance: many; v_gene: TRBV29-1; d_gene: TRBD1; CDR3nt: TGCAGCATTGGACAGGGGCTCGGGGGGAACACAGATACGCAGTATTTT; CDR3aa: CSIGQGLGGNTDTQYF
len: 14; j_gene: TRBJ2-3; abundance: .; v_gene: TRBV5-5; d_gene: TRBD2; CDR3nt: TGTGCCAGCAGCCGGGGGGGCATCGCAGATACGCAGTATTTT; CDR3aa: CASSRGGIADTQYF
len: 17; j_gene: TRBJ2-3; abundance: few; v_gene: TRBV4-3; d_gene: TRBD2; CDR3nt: TGCGCCAGCAGCCAAGAACAGACTAGCGGGGCCACAGATACGCAGTATTTT; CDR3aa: CASSQEQTSGATDTQYF
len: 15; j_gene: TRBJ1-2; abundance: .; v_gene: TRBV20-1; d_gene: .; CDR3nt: TGCAGTGCTAGCGATCCGAGAGGGGGGGGCAATGGCTACACCTTC; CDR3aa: CSASDPRGGGNGYTF
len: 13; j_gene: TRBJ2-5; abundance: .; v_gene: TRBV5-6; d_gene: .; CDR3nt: TGTGCCAGCAGCTCCCGCCCCGATGAGACCCAGTACTTC; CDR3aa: CASSSRPDETQYF
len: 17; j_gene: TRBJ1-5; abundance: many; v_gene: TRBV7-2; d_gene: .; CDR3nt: TGTGCCAGCAGCTTGTGGCACTCGGGACAAAGCAATCAGCCCCAGCATTTT; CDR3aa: CASSLWHSGQSNQPQHF
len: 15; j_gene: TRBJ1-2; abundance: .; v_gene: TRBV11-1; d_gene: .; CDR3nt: TGTGCCAGCAGCTTCGTTGGGTTGACTAACTATGGCTACACCTTC; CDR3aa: CASSFVGLTNYGYTF
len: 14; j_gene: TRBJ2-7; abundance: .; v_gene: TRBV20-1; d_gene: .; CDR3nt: TGCAGTGCTAGCGGGGACTCGGGGCGGGCAGTGCAGTACTTC; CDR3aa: CSASGDSGRAVQYF
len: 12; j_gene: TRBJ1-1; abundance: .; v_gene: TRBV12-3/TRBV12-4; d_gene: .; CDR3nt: TGTGCCAGCAAGGAGGGTAACACTGAAGCTTTCTTT; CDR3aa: CASKEGNTEAFF
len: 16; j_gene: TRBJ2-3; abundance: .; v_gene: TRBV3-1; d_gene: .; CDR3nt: TGTGCCAGCAGCCAAGATCAGGGGGGAAGCACAGATACGCAGTATTTT; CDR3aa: CASSQDQGGSTDTQYF
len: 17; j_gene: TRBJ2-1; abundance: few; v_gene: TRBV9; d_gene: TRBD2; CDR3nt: TGTGCCAGCAGCGCCTCCCCCCCTAGCGGCGCTTACAATGAGCAGTTCTTC; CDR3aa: CASSASPPSGAYNEQFF
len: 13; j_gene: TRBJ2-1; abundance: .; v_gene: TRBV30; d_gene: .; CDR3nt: TGTGCCTGGAGTGCTGGACGGCTCAATGAGCAGTTCTTC; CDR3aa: CAWSAGRLNEQFF
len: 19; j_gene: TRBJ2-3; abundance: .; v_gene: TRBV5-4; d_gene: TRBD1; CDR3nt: TGTGCCAGCAGCTCTCTGCGGCAGGGGGTCATGCGGAGCACAGATACGCAGTATTTT; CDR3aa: CASSSLRQGVMRSTDTQYF
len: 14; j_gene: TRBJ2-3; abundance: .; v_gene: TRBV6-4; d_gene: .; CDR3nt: TGTGCCAGCAGTGAACAGCGAAGCACAGATACGCAGTATTTT; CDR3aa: CASSEQRSTDTQYF
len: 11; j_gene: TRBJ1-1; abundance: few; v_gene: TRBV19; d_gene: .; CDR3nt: TGTGCCACCACAGGGAACACTGAAGCTTTCTTT; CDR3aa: CATTGNTEAFF